This T cell receptor (beta chain) stems from a study of shared clonotypes between healthy human individuals. Study-wide points: Blood alone was sampled, and tissue repertoires likely differ. A generally larger estimated richness was seen in naive subsets than in memory subsets.

Splitting of CD4+ cells produced CD45RA+ naive and CD45RA-negative memory subsets. Sorted-subset replicate PCR reactions were performed with 200 ng DNA, corresponding to 30,000 or so T cell genomes. Repertoires were generated with immunoSEQ multiplex PCR, while TCRdb's copy carries only in-frame clones and drops some. The table shows under 1,900,000 clones, with 98% to 99% occurring only once. In the case of this clone: The target antigen is unknown.

The CDR3 sequence is 13 residues long. Trimming removed 4 bases at V and 7 bases at J, with 13 bases between. Germline CDR1 reads SGHNT; CDR2 reads YYREEE (reference sequence). This TCR was sampled from a man aged 30 to 39 in good health. The chain links TRBV5-4 to TRBJ2-3, with D tentatively TRBD2 (5 bases). The sequenced sample was naive CD4+ T cells sorted from blood. Documented subset: CD45RA+ positively selected. The CDR3 DNA reads TGTGCCAGCAGCCCGCCGACCGGGAATACGCAGTATTTT. Amino acid sequence: CASSPPTGNTQYF.